The clone carrying this T cell receptor beta chain was seen at least ten times. CDR1 is WNHNN and CDR2 is SYGVQD in the germline V gene (reference sequence). V lost 2 bases and J lost 1; bases outside the gene matches: 5. The CDR3 has 15 amino acids. This sample was included in a study of T-cell reconstitution after alpha-beta-depleted transplantation in children. Preparation of the TCRbeta library involved a method that used unique molecular identifiers. TCRdb processed the PCR reads anew with MiXCR; each CDR3 protein has one entry. The repertoire holds some 350,000 distinct CDR3 sequences, with 10% as singletons.

This clonotype was sampled from a human donor who donated a stem cell graft to a child with acute lymphoblastic leukemia. This chain joins TRBV10-1 and TRBJ2-7; TRBD1 matches at 7 bases. Source: PBMCs from the stem cell graft donor, taken from the stem cell graft. The CDR3 is CASSERGTASYEQYF. The CDR3, as DNA: TGCGCCAGCAGTGAGCGTGGGACAGCATCCTACGAGCAGTACTTC.